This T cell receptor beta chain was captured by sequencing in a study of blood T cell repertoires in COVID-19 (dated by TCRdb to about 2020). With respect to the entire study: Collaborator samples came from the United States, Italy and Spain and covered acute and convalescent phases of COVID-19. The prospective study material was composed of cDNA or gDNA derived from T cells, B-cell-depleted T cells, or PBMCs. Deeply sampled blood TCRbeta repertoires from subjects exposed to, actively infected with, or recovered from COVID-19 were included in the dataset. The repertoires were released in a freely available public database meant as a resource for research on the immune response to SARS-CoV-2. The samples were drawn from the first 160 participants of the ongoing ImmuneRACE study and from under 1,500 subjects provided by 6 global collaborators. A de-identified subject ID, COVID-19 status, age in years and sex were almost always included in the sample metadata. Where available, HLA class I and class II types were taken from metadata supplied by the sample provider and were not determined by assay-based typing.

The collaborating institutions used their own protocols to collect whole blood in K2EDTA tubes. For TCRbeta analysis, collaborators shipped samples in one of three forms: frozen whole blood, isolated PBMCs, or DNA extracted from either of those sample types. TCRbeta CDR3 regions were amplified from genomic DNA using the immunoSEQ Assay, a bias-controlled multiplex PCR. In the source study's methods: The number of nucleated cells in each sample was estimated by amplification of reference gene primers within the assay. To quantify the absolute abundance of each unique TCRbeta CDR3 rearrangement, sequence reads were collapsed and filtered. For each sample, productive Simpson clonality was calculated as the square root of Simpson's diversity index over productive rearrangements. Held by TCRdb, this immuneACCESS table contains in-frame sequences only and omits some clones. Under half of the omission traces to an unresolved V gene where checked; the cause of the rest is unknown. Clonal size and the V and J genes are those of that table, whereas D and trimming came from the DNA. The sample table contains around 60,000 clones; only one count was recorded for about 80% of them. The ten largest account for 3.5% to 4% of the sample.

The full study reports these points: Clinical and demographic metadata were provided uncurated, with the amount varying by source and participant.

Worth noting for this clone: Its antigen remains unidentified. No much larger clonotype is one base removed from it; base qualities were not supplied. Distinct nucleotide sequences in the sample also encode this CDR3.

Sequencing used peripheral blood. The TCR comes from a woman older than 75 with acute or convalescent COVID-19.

The DNA sequence is given as TGTGCCAGCAGCGTAGGACAGGGCCTCAATCAGCCCCAGCATTTT. The encoded protein is CASSVGQGLNQPQHF. Recombination joined TRBV9 with TRBJ1-5, with 7 bases matching TRBD1. CDR1 SGDLS and CDR2 YYNGEE are derived from the germline V gene. Trimming leaves V shorter by 0 bases and J shorter by 3 bases, with the junction holding 3 bases beyond the gene matches. The CDR3 contains 15 residues, cysteine and phenylalanine counted. Only the CDR3 region is kept as DNA, spanning 45 bases read in frame from base 1.